The clone carrying this T cell receptor (beta chain) turned up a few times. The record originates from a study of T-cell reconstitution after alpha-beta-depleted transplantation in children. Losses at the gene ends were 3 bases for V and 4 bases for J; bases not matched to a gene: 12. The CDR3 consists of 16 residues. Germline assignment: CDR1 SGHTA and CDR2 FQGNSA. A TCRbeta library incorporating unique molecular identifiers was prepared. From the PCR reads, TCRdb called clonotypes with MiXCR, one entry per CDR3 protein. The table lists almost 400,000 distinct CDR3 sequences, around 20% of them singletons.

This sample comprised PBMCs from the stem cell graft donor, obtained from the stem cell graft. The chain employs TRBV7-2 and TRBJ2-7; the match to TRBD2 covers 7 bases. This receptor was obtained from a human donor who donated a stem cell graft to a child with acute myeloid leukemia. CDR3 coding DNA: TGTGCCAGCAGCTTTTTTGGGCGTCGGGAGGATTACGAGCAGTACTTC. Its protein product is CASSFFGRREDYEQYF.